This T cell receptor beta chain was profiled in a study of cytomegalovirus exposure and HLA in healthy donors. Study information: Previous work identified around 120 million unique TCR beta sequences from around 180 million T cells.

CDR1 is SGDLS and CDR2 is YYNGEE in the germline V gene. The V end was cut by 4 bases, the J end by 2 bases, with 16 bases between. This CDR3 comprises 15 residues. As for this clone: Its antigen is undetermined.

The PCR employed 60 Vbeta primers together with 13 Jbeta primers. Repertoires were generated with immunoSEQ multiplex PCR, while TCRdb's copy carries only in-frame clones and drops some. The data show around 140,000 clones, around 80% seen once. Study findings and constraints: Earlier analysis found most TCR beta V segments productive about 90% or about 30% of the time. Altogether, about 160 TCR beta chains were recorded as cytomegalovirus-associated. Later on, an analysis found that several of the most significant clusters appeared to be linked to common viral pathogens, which included parvovirus B19.

V is TRBV9 and J is TRBJ2-7; D is unclear. Sequences were obtained from PBMCs. The TCR comes from a man aged 35 to 55 in good health and CMV-seropositive. The CDR3 region is CASSPNSVPTYEQYF. CDR3 coding DNA: TGTGCCAGCAGCCCTAACTCCGTACCCACCTACGAGCAGTACTTC.